This T cell receptor beta chain was sequenced during a study of blood T cell repertoires in COVID-19. Study-level background: Samples taken during acute and convalescent COVID-19 were collected in the United States, Italy and Spain.

Per the study methods: Cell counts per sample came from amplifying reference gene primers. Sequencing used immunoSEQ multiplex PCR; TCRdb keeps in-frame clones, though not all of them. The DNA was the basis for D and trimming; V, J and clone size are from that table. Among about 220,000 clones listed, around 81% were seen once. Trimming at V came to 6 bases and at J to 7 bases, leaving 7 bases not matched to a gene. The CDR3 loop spans 13 amino acids. The germline V gene encodes CDR1 ENHRY and CDR2 SYGVKD. The gene calls are TRBV10-3 and TRBJ1-2; TRBD1 matches 8 bases. What was sequenced was peripheral blood. The sequence came from a human donor in a cohort sampled during active COVID-19. The CDR3 DNA sequence: TGTGCCATCAGCGAGGACAGGGAGAGTGGCTACACCTTC. Residues: CAISEDRESGYTF.